The entry that follows covers one TCR beta chain sequence. Its antigen is currently unknown. TCRdb's table, derived via immunoSEQ multiplex PCR, lists solely in-frame clones and lacks some. The table records approximately 52,000 clones, approximately 83% of them present only once. The data were taken from a study of early stage breast cancer tumors. On the study more broadly: Invasive lobular carcinomas made up about 30% of the 12 ER+/PR+/HER2- tumors.

Notes on the study in general: Enriched TCRB sequences shared across patients were mostly commonly generated sequences. In most of the 16 patients, blood comparison separated tumor from normal breast.

Germline V gives CDR1 GTSNPN, CDR2 SVGIG (reference sequence). CDR3 size: 13 residues. With V trimmed by 2 bases and J by 6 bases, 3 bases remained unmatched. The source of this sequence is a person aged 50-59 years with breast cancer. The chain is built from TRBV30 and TRBJ1-5; 8 bases are shared with TRBD1. Specimen: blood. CDR3 residues: CAWSTTGGQPQHF. CDR3 nucleotide sequence: TGTGCCTGGAGTACAACAGGGGGTCAGCCCCAGCATTTT.